This paragraph reports one T cell receptor beta chain. The antigen is undetermined. Sequencing used immunoSEQ multiplex PCR; TCRdb keeps in-frame clones, though not all of them. The sample yields approximately 30,000 clones, about nine tenths seen once. Cells defined as naive were viable CD3+CD4+ or CD3+CD8+ and CCR7+CD45RA+CD45RO-CD95-CD27+CD28+. The related graft donor's blood sample was taken on the day of bone marrow donation. The trim removed 3 bases at V and 4 bases at J, leaving 2 bases unmatched. Germline values: CDR1 MNHEY, CDR2 SMNVEV (reference sequence). The CDR3 consists of 13 residues. These data are taken from a study of T cells after posttransplantation cyclophosphamide. The study, taken as a whole, reports: Blood and skin or GI T cell repertoires showed limited TRB overlap. Recipient CMV seropositivity and CMV reactivation strongly tracked TRB clonality. Donor CD8+ memory clones often dominated recipient blood repertoires at later times.

V is TRBV27 and J is TRBJ1-2, with TRBD1 identical over 7 bases. Sequencing was done on a sample of naive CD4+ T cells sorted from PBMCs. The sequence derives from a woman in her sixties or seventies in good health, CMV-negative, and a related stem cell transplant donor. The CDR3 DNA reads as TGTGCCAGCAGTTTCCGGGACAGCTATGGCTACACCTTC. Translating gives CASSFRDSYGYTF.